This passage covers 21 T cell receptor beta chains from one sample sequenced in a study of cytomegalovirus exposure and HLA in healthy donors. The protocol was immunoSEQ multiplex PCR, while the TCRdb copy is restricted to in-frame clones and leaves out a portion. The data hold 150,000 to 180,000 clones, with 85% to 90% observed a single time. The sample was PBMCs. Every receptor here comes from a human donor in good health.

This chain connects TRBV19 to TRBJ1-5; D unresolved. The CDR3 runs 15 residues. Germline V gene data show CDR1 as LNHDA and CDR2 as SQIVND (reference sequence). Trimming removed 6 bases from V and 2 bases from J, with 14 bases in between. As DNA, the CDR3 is TGTGCCAGTAGGGAGGTCCCGGTGGGCAATCAGCCCCAGCATTTT. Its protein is CASREVPVGNQPQHF. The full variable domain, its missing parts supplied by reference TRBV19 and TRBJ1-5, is DGGITQSPKYLFRKEGQNVTLSCEQNLNHDAMYWYRQDPGQGLRLIYYSQIVNDFQKGDIAEGYSVSREKKESFPLTVTSAQKNPTAFYLCASREVPVGNQPQHFGDGTRLSIL.

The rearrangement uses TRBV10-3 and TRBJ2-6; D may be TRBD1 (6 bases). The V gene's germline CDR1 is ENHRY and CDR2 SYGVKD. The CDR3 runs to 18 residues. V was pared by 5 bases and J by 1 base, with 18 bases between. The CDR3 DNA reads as TGTGCCATCAGTCCGCGTGGGGGCTCGGAATCTGGGGCCAACGTCCTGACTTTC. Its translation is CAISPRGGSESGANVLTF.

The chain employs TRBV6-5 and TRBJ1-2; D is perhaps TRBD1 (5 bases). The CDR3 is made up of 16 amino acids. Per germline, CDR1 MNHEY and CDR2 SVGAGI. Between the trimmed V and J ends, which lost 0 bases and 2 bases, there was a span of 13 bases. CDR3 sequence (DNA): TGTGCCAGCAGTTACTCGTTCGCGGGGGGGAACTATGGCTACACCTTC. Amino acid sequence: CASSYSFAGGNYGYTF.

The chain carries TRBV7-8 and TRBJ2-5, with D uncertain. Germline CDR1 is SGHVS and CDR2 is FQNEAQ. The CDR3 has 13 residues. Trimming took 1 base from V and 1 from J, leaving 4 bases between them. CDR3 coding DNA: TGTGCCAGCAGCTTAGTCAGCCAAGAGACCCAGTACTTC. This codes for CASSLVSQETQYF. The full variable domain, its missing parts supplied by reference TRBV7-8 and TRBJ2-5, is GAGVSQSPRYKVAKRGQDVALRCDPISGHVSLFWYQQALGQGPEFLTYFQNEAQLDKSGLPSDRFFAERPEGSVSTLKIQRTQQEDSAVYLCASSLVSQETQYFGPGTRLLVL.

The CDR3 reads CASSQDRTSGSSYNEQFF. DNA of the CDR3: TGCGCCAGCAGCCAAGATAGGACTAGCGGGAGCTCCTACAATGAGCAGTTCTTC. The rearrangement links TRBV4-3 to TRBJ2-1, with TRBD2 matching over 13 bases. The CDR3 totals 18 residues. CDR1 is LGHNA, CDR2 YSLEER, per germline. After removal of 0 bases from V and 0 bases from J, the junction contained 2 bases not matched to a gene.

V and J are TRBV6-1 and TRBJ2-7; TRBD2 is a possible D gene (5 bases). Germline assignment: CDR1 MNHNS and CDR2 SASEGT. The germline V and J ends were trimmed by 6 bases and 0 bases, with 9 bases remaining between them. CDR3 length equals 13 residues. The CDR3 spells CASRAESSYEQYF. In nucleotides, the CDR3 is TGTGCCAGCAGAGCGGAAAGCTCCTACGAGCAGTACTTC.

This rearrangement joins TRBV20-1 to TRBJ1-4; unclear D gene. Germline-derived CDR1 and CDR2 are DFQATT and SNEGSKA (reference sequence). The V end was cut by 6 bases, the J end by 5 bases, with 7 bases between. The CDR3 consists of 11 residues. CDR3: CSANANEKLFF. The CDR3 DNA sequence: TGCAGTGCGAACGCGAATGAAAAACTGTTTTTT.

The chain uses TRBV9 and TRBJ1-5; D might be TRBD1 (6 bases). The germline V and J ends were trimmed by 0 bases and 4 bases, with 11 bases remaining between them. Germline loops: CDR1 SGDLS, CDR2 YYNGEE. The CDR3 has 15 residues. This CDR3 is CASSVGSGENQPQHF. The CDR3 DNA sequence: TGTGCCAGCAGCGTAGGGTCAGGGGAAAATCAGCCCCAGCATTTT.

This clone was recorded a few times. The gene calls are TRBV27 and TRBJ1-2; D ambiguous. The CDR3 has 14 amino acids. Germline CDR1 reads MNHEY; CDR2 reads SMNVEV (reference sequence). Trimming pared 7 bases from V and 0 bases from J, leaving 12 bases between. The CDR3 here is CASTSALANYGYTF. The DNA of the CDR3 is TGTGCCAGCACCTCTGCCCTAGCTAACTATGGCTACACCTTC.

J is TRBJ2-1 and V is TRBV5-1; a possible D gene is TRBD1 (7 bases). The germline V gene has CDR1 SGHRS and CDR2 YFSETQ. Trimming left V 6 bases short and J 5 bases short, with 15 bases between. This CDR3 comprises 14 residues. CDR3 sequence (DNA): TGCGCCAGCATGGTCGCAGGGGGGCACAATGAGCAGTTCTTC. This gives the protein CASMVAGGHNEQFF.

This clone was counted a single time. The DNA for the CDR3 is TGTGCCAGCAGGCGGACAGGAGACTTTAACTATGGCTACACCTTC. It specifies CASRRTGDFNYGYTF. V gene TRBV27 combines with J gene TRBJ1-2; 7 positions agree with TRBD1. Germline V gene lookup returns CDR1 MNHEY and CDR2 SMNVEV (reference sequence). The CDR3 has 15 residues. Trimming cost V 6 bases and J 1 base; bases outside gene matches: 8.

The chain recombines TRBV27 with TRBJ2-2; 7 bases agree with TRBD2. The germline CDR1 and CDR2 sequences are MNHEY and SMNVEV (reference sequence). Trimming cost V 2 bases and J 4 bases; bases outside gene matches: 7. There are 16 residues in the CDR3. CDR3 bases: TGTGCCAGCAGTTTAGGACGGGGGGTTCCCACCGGGGAGCTGTTTTTT. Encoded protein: CASSLGRGVPTGELFF.

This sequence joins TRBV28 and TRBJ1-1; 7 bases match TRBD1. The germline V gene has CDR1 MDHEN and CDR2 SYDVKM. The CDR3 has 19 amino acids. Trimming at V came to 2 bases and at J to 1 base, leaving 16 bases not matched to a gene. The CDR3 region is CASSLPGQVGRSRNTEAFF. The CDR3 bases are TGTGCCAGCAGTTTACCCGGACAGGTGGGTAGGAGTCGGAACACTGAAGCTTTCTTT.

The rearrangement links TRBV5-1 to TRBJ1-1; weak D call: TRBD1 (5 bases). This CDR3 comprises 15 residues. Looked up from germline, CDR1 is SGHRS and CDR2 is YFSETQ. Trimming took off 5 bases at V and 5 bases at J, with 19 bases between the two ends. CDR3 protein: CASRLGTPRGTEAFF. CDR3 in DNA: TGCGCCAGCAGACTTGGGACTCCTAGAGGGACTGAAGCTTTCTTT.

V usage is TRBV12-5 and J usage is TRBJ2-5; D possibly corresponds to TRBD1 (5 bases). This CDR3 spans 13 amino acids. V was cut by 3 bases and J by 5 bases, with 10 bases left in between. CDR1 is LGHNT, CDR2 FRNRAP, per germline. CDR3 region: CASGFSGIETQYF. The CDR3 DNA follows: TGTGCTAGTGGTTTTTCAGGGATTGAGACCCAGTACTTC.

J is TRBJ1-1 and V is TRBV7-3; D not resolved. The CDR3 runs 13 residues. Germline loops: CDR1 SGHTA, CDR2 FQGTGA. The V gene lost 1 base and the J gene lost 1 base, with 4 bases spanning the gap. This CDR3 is CASSLNRNTEAFF. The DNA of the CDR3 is TGTGCCAGCAGCTTAAACAGGAACACTGAAGCTTTCTTT.

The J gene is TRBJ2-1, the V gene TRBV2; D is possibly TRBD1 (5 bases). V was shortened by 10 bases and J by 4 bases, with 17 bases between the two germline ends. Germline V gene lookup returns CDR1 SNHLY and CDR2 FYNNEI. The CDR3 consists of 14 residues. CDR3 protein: CATTAPPLYNEQFF. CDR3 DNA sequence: TGTGCCACGACAGCACCCCCTCTTTACAATGAGCAGTTCTTC.

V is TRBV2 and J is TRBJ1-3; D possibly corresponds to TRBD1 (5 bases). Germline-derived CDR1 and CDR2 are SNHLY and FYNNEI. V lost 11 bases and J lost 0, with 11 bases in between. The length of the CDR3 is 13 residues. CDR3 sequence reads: CALGGSSGNTIYF. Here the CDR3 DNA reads TGTGCCTTGGGGGGAAGCTCTGGAAACACCATATATTTT.

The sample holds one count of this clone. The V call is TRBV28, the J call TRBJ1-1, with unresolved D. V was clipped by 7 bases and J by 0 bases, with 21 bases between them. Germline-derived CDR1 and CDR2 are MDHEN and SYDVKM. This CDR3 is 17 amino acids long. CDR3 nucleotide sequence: TGTGCCAGCATCCCTTGGGCAGACCCCTTTCTGAACACTGAAGCTTTCTTT. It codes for CASIPWADPFLNTEAFF.

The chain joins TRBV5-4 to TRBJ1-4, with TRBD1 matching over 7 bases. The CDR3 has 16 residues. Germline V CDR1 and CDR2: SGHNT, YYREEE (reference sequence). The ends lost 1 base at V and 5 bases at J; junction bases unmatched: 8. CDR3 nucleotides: TGTGCCAGCAGCTTGACCGGAGGGACAGAGAATGAAAAACTGTTTTTT. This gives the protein CASSLTGGTENEKLFF.

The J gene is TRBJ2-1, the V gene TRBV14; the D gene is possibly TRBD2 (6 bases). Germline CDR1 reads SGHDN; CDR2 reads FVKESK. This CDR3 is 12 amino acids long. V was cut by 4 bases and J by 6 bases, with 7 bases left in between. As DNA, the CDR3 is TGTGCCAGCAGCCGTAGCGGCAATGAGCAGTTCTTC. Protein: CASSRSGNEQFF.